This TCR beta chain stems from a study of T cells in localized non-small cell lung cancer. With respect to this clone: Its cognate antigen is unknown.

Whole-study findings and limits: Analysis by sequencing included only one tumor region, so heterogeneity remains possible. Detection in adjacent lung was observed for a median around 55 of the top 100 tumor clones. There was higher T cell clonality in uninvolved adjacent lung than in tumor, and it was highest there.

Data came from immunoSEQ multiplex PCR; TCRdb stores just in-frame clones and leaves some out. The repertoire has around 70,000 clones, less than 85% of them found once; the top ten carry 1.3%. Germline CDR1 reads KGHSH; CDR2 reads LQKENI. The CDR3 contains 18 residues. V dropped 0 bases and J dropped 5; count of bases not matched to a gene: 13. The rearrangement uses TRBV18 and TRBJ2-1, with TRBD2 matching 7 bases. The source of this sequence is a female donor of 60 years or more with stage I lung adenocarcinoma. The sequences come from peripheral blood, collected before any cancer treatment. The DNA for the CDR3 is TGTGCCAGCTCACCACCGGTACTTCCAGCGGGACCCAACAATGAGCAGTTCTTC. Translating gives CASSPPVLPAGPNNEQFF. Complete variable domain (other parts from reference TRBV18 and TRBJ2-1): NAGVMQNPRHLVRRRGQEARLRCSPMKGHSHVYWYRQLPEEGLKFMVYLQKENIIDESGMPKERFSAEFPKEGPSILRIQQVVRGDSAAYFCASSPPVLPAGPNNEQFFGPGTRLTVL.